The rows below give T cell receptor beta chains drawn from one sample of a study of blood T cell repertoires in COVID-19. Data came from immunoSEQ multiplex PCR; TCRdb stores just in-frame clones and leaves some out. The data show about 200,000 clones, with approximately 86% seen just once and approximately 4.8% held by the top ten. Input material: PBMCs or T cells enriched from blood (not recorded which). The receptors were sampled from a young woman who had been exposed to COVID-19. Each CDR3 is given with its conserved first and last residue. Each record gives: clone size, J gene, V gene, D gene, CDR3 protein, CDR3 DNA. The D gene is left open where the match is weak. Size values are once, few and many counts, or a class for expanded clones, and some rows have none.

size: few
J: TRBJ2-1
V: TRBV5-1
D: NA
CDR3: CASSSGLTSYNEQFF
DNA: TGCGCCAGCAGCTCTGGACTAACCTCCTACAATGAGCAGTTCTTC

size: NA
J: TRBJ1-2
V: TRBV6-2/TRBV6-3
D: TRBD1
CDR3: CASSWDRAYYGYTF
DNA: TGTGCCAGCAGTTGGGACAGGGCGTACTATGGCTACACCTTC

size: NA
J: TRBJ2-4
V: TRBV19
D: TRBD2
CDR3: CASSPGGSGGIIQYF
DNA: TGTGCCAGTAGTCCGGGCGGGTCGGGGGGTATCATTCAGTACTTC

size: once
J: TRBJ2-2
V: TRBV14
D: TRBD1
CDR3: CASSPPAGGYTGELFF
DNA: TGTGCCAGCAGCCCACCGGCAGGGGGCTACACCGGGGAGCTGTTTTTT

size: NA
J: TRBJ1-2
V: TRBV7-8
D: NA
CDR3: CASTNNLQGVSYGYTF
DNA: TGTGCCAGCACCAACAATTTACAGGGAGTAAGCTATGGCTACACCTTC

size: NA
J: TRBJ1-2
V: TRBV5-5
D: NA
CDR3: CASSADGAGYGYTF
DNA: TGTGCCAGCAGCGCTGATGGGGCCGGCTATGGCTACACCTTC

size: NA
J: TRBJ2-3
V: TRBV2
D: TRBD2
CDR3: CASSEALHVGLAGGQYF
DNA: TGTGCCAGCAGTGAAGCGCTTCATGTTGGACTAGCGGGGGGGCAGTATTTT

size: NA
J: TRBJ2-6
V: TRBV7-6
D: TRBD1
CDR3: CASSRGTGSPGANVLTF
DNA: TGTGCCAGCAGCCGAGGGACAGGTTCCCCTGGGGCCAACGTCCTGACTTTC

size: once
J: TRBJ2-1
V: TRBV5-6
D: NA
CDR3: CASSLKYRVKQFF
DNA: TGTGCCAGCAGCCTCAAATACAGGGTGAAGCAGTTCTTC

size: NA
J: TRBJ2-3
V: TRBV5-1
D: TRBD1
CDR3: CASSPGQASTDTQYF
DNA: TGCGCCAGCAGCCCGGGACAGGCTAGCACAGATACGCAGTATTTT

size: NA
J: TRBJ1-6
V: TRBV3-1/TRBV3-2
D: TRBD1
CDR3: CASSQSTIRGAPLHF
DNA: TGTGCCAGCAGCCAATCAACTATCAGGGGGGCACCCCTCCACTTT

size: NA
J: TRBJ2-1
V: TRBV5-1
D: NA
CDR3: CASSQTQLGEQFF
DNA: TGCGCCAGCAGCCAGACACAGCTGGGTGAGCAGTTCTTC

size: NA
J: TRBJ1-1
V: TRBV3-1/TRBV3-2
D: TRBD1
CDR3: CASSQERVQGDTEAFF
DNA: TGTGCCAGCAGCCAAGAGCGAGTACAGGGGGACACTGAAGCTTTCTTT

size: NA
J: TRBJ1-5
V: TRBV23-1
D: TRBD1
CDR3: CASRHRGGNQPQHF
DNA: TGCGCCAGCAGACACAGGGGTGGCAATCAGCCCCAGCATTTT

size: NA
J: TRBJ1-1
V: TRBV6-5
D: TRBD1
CDR3: CASSFTGVQEAFF
DNA: TGTGCCAGCAGTTTTACAGGGGTCCAAGAAGCTTTCTTT

size: NA
J: TRBJ2-3
V: TRBV5-1
D: TRBD2
CDR3: CASSLVVAGATGTDTQYF
DNA: TGCGCCAGCAGCTTGGTAGTAGCGGGGGCAACGGGCACAGATACGCAGTATTTT

size: NA
J: TRBJ2-1
V: TRBV5-1
D: TRBD2
CDR3: CASSLAAGFSGNEQFF
DNA: TGCGCCAGCAGCTTGGCAGCGGGATTTTCCGGCAATGAGCAGTTCTTC

size: NA
J: TRBJ1-1
V: TRBV5-1
D: NA
CDR3: CASSLDSASNTEAFF
DNA: TGCGCCAGCAGCTTGGACTCCGCCTCGAACACTGAAGCTTTCTTT

size: once
J: TRBJ2-5
V: TRBV5-1
D: NA
CDR3: CASSLALGRLGETQYF
DNA: TGCGCCAGCAGCTTGGCTCTGGGGAGGTTAGGAGAGACCCAGTACTTC

size: NA
J: TRBJ2-2
V: TRBV6-6
D: NA
CDR3: CASTTAGQGAGELFF
DNA: TGTGCCAGCACCACCGCGGGGCAGGGTGCCGGGGAGCTGTTTTTT

size: NA
J: TRBJ1-2
V: TRBV12-2
D: NA
CDR3: CASRSKGTGTGGAGNYGYTF
DNA: TGTGCAAGTCGCTCCAAAGGTACCGGGACAGGGGGCGCAGGGAACTATGGCTACACCTTC

size: NA
J: TRBJ1-1
V: TRBV19
D: TRBD1
CDR3: CATWSGQGWNTEAFF
DNA: TGTGCCACCTGGAGCGGACAGGGGTGGAACACTGAAGCTTTCTTT

size: NA
J: TRBJ1-5
V: TRBV24-1
D: TRBD1
CDR3: CATSDPGTGGQPQHF
DNA: TGTGCCACCAGTGACCCCGGGACAGGGGGCCAGCCCCAGCATTTT

size: NA
J: TRBJ2-7
V: TRBV29-1
D: TRBD2
CDR3: CSVGLAGGPGNEQYF
DNA: TGCAGCGTTGGACTAGCGGGGGGCCCAGGGAACGAGCAGTACTTC

size: once
J: TRBJ2-7
V: TRBV4-1
D: TRBD2
CDR3: CASSQEPSGGFYEQYF
DNA: TGCGCCAGCAGCCAAGAACCTAGCGGGGGGTTCTACGAGCAGTACTTC

size: NA
J: TRBJ1-6
V: TRBV2
D: NA
CDR3: CASSSQGWGSPLHF
DNA: TGTGCCAGCAGTTCACAGGGTTGGGGATCACCCCTCCACTTT

size: NA
J: TRBJ2-7
V: TRBV5-1
D: NA
CDR3: CASSSNVHGSSYEQYF
DNA: TGCGCCAGCAGCTCTAACGTACACGGGAGCTCCTACGAGCAGTACTTC

size: NA
J: TRBJ2-6
V: TRBV25-1
D: NA
CDR3: CASRPPGSSGANVLTF
DNA: TGTGCCAGCAGACCCCCCGGGAGCTCTGGGGCCAACGTCCTGACTTTC

size: NA
J: TRBJ1-1
V: TRBV6-5
D: TRBD1
CDR3: CASSTPGQGNTEAFF
DNA: TGTGCCAGCAGCACCCCGGGACAGGGGAACACTGAAGCTTTCTTT

size: NA
J: TRBJ2-5
V: TRBV5-5
D: NA
CDR3: CASSLASGFQETQYF
DNA: TGTGCCAGCAGCTTGGCCTCGGGATTCCAAGAGACCCAGTACTTC

size: once
J: TRBJ2-7
V: TRBV28
D: NA
CDR3: CASSHGTRRNEQYF
DNA: TGTGCCAGCAGCCACGGGACACGGCGCAATGAGCAGTACTTC

size: NA
J: TRBJ2-3
V: TRBV30
D: TRBD2
CDR3: CAWRQLAGWGTDTQYF
DNA: TGTGCCTGGAGGCAACTAGCGGGGTGGGGCACAGATACGCAGTATTTT

size: few
J: TRBJ2-3
V: TRBV5-4
D: NA
CDR3: CASRVPGDTQYF
DNA: TGTGCCAGCAGAGTCCCAGGGGATACGCAGTATTTT

size: few
J: TRBJ2-1
V: TRBV7-6
D: NA
CDR3: CASSLVVGKGTPDYNEQFF
DNA: TGTGCCAGCAGCTTAGTCGTTGGTAAAGGGACACCTGACTACAATGAGCAGTTCTTC

size: NA
J: TRBJ1-2
V: TRBV28
D: NA
CDR3: CASRLSGLANYGYTF
DNA: TGTGCCAGCAGGTTGTCGGGTTTAGCTAACTATGGCTACACCTTC

size: NA
J: TRBJ2-4
V: TRBV24-1
D: TRBD1
CDR3: CATSDPGQGAKNIQYF
DNA: TGTGCCACCAGTGACCCGGGACAGGGAGCCAAAAACATTCAGTACTTC

size: NA
J: TRBJ2-1
V: TRBV7-8
D: TRBD2
CDR3: CASSLGLAGGPRGYNEQFF
DNA: TGTGCCAGCAGCCTAGGACTAGCGGGGGGACCGAGGGGGTACAATGAGCAGTTCTTC

size: NA
J: TRBJ2-7
V: TRBV12-5
D: TRBD1
CDR3: CVGGQGSSYEQYF
DNA: TGTGTCGGTGGACAGGGGAGCTCCTACGAGCAGTACTTC

size: NA
J: TRBJ1-5
V: TRBV23-1
D: TRBD1
CDR3: CASNGDRGPVYSNQPQHF
DNA: TGCGCCAGCAACGGGGACAGGGGGCCTGTCTATAGCAATCAGCCCCAGCATTTT

size: few
J: TRBJ2-7
V: TRBV5-1
D: NA
CDR3: CASSRGRESYEQYF
DNA: TGCGCCAGCAGCCGGGGGCGGGAGTCCTACGAGCAGTACTTC

size: NA
J: TRBJ1-5
V: TRBV6-6
D: NA
CDR3: CASSLPAHFYSNQPQHF
DNA: TGTGCCAGCAGTCTCCCTGCGCATTTTTATAGCAATCAGCCCCAGCATTTT

size: NA
J: TRBJ2-7
V: TRBV11-2
D: NA
CDR3: CASSLSTVYEQYF
DNA: TGTGCCAGCAGCTTGTCCACTGTCTACGAGCAGTACTTC

size: NA
J: TRBJ2-5
V: TRBV7-2
D: TRBD2
CDR3: CASSLRGGTSGAQETQYF
DNA: TGTGCCAGCAGCTTACGGGGTGGGACTAGCGGGGCACAAGAGACCCAGTACTTC

size: NA
J: TRBJ2-1
V: TRBV11-2
D: NA
CDR3: CASSLTGVEQFF
DNA: TGTGCCAGCAGCCTAACCGGAGTTGAGCAGTTCTTC

size: NA
J: TRBJ2-1
V: TRBV6-1
D: NA
CDR3: CASSDGTVTMIGGFYNEQFF
DNA: TGTGCCAGCAGTGACGGGACAGTTACAATGATAGGAGGGTTTTACAATGAGCAGTTCTTC

size: NA
J: TRBJ2-3
V: TRBV3-1/TRBV3-2
D: NA
CDR3: CASSPAGAQADTQYF
DNA: TGTGCCAGCAGCCCGGCTGGGGCCCAGGCAGATACGCAGTATTTT